One sample yielded the 17 T cell receptor beta chains listed below, sequenced in a study of T cell changes during pregnancy in multiple sclerosis. Produced via immunoSEQ multiplex PCR; TCRdb's table is partial and in-frame only. Among some 30,000 clones listed, 89% were seen once. Here the sequenced sample was CD8+ T cells from peripheral blood mononuclear cells, taken in the second trimester of pregnancy. These receptor sequences come from a female donor with multiple sclerosis, enrolled in a pregnancy study.

The chain uses TRBV7-9 and TRBJ1-1; D may be TRBD1 (5 bases). The CDR3 has 16 amino acids. V was clipped by 5 bases and J by 0 bases, with 16 bases between them. Germline V gives CDR1 SEHNR, CDR2 FQNEAQ (reference sequence). The CDR3 loop is CASSPAGIGMNTEAFF. The CDR3 DNA reads as TGTGCCAGCAGCCCTGCAGGGATAGGGATGAACACTGAAGCTTTCTTT. The full variable domain, its missing parts supplied by reference TRBV7-9 and TRBJ1-1, is DTGVSQNPRHKITKRGQNVTFRCDPISEHNRLYWYRQTLGQGPEFLTYFQNEAQLEKSRLLSDRFSAERPKGSFSTLEIQRTEQGDSAMYLCASSPAGIGMNTEAFFGQGTRLTVV.

The rearrangement uses TRBV25-1 and TRBJ2-2; 8 bases line up with TRBD1. This CDR3 is built from 14 residues. V shed 7 bases and J 6 bases; nucleotides not matched to a gene: 7. Germline V lookup: CDR1 MGHDK, CDR2 SYGVNS. The CDR3 loop is CASNGQGLPGELFF. The CDR3 DNA reads TGTGCCAGCAACGGACAGGGACTTCCCGGGGAGCTGTTTTTT. The full variable domain, completed using reference TRBV25-1 and TRBJ2-2, is EADIYQTPRYLVIGTGKKITLECSQTMGHDKMYWYQQDPGMELHLIHYSYGVNSTEKGDLSSESTVSRIRTEHFPLTLESARPSHTSQYLCASNGQGLPGELFFGEGSRLTVL.

The J gene is TRBJ2-7, the V gene TRBV10-2; 12 bases are a match to TRBD2. CDR1 is WSHSY, CDR2 SAAADI, per germline. This CDR3 contains 17 residues. V was clipped by 10 bases and J by 7 bases; unmatched bases: 20. The CDR3 nucleotides are TGCGCCACCGCACCGCGACTAGCGGGAGCTCGGGAGGGGGAGCAGTACTTC. Translation gives CATAPRLAGAREGEQYF.

The chain employs TRBV6-5 and TRBJ1-2; no firm D call. Germline values: CDR1 MNHEY, CDR2 SVGAGI. The CDR3 is 14 residues long. V shed 6 bases and J shed 6 bases, with 17 bases lying between them. In DNA form, the CDR3 reads TGTGCCAGCAGCCCCACTCCGGTTATGAATGGCTACACCTTC. The encoded protein is CASSPTPVMNGYTF.

The J gene is TRBJ2-5, the V gene TRBV18; weak D call: TRBD2 (5 bases). The germline gives CDR1 KGHSH, CDR2 LQKENI. The CDR3 covers 13 residues. The V end lost 4 bases, the J end lost 0 bases, and 6 bases lay between the germline ends. The CDR3 sequence: CASSREYQETQYF. CDR3 DNA sequence: TGTGCCAGCTCACGGGAGTACCAAGAGACCCAGTACTTC.

This chain joins TRBV2 and TRBJ1-2; 11 bases line up with TRBD1. The CDR3 is made up of 13 amino acids. V shed 8 bases and J 5 bases; nucleotides not matched to a gene: 4. Germline V gene data show CDR1 as SNHLY and CDR2 as FYNNEI. The CDR3 region is CASEDRGRYGYTF. Written as DNA, the CDR3 is TGTGCCAGCGAGGACAGGGGGCGGTATGGCTACACCTTC.

The chain links TRBV19 to TRBJ2-3; D call uncertain. Germline-derived CDR1 and CDR2 are LNHDA and SQIVND (reference sequence). Trimming cost V 6 bases and J 4 bases, with 11 bases left between them. The CDR3 has 13 amino acids. The CDR3: CASRTEVADTQYF. The CDR3 DNA reads as TGTGCCAGTAGGACTGAGGTGGCAGATACGCAGTATTTT.

The chain uses TRBV11-2 and TRBJ2-4, with 9 bases aligning to TRBD2. Germline CDR1 SGHAT, CDR2 FQNNGV. The CDR3 runs to 16 residues. Trimming removed 3 bases from V and 7 bases from J; junction bases left unmatched: 10. As DNA, the CDR3 is TGTGCCAGCAGCTTGGGGCTAGCGGGAACGGATAACATTCAGTACTTC. Translating it yields CASSLGLAGTDNIQYF.

The chain uses TRBV7-2 and TRBJ2-3, with unresolved D. Germline V gives CDR1 SGHTA, CDR2 FQGNSA. With 5 bases removed from V and 3 bases from J, the gap between germline ends came to 9 bases. The CDR3 loop spans 13 amino acids. CDR3 DNA sequence: TGTGCCAGCAGCCGAATCGGGACAGATACGCAGTATTTT. It encodes CASSRIGTDTQYF.

The CDR3 DNA sequence: TGTGCCAGCCCGGCGCACAGGATGAGCTCCTACGAGCAGTACTTC. Protein: CASPAHRMSSYEQYF. This chain connects TRBV2 to TRBJ2-7; D may be TRBD1 (5 bases). This CDR3 is built from 15 residues. CDR1 and CDR2 (germline): SNHLY, FYNNEI. V lost 8 bases, J lost 0 bases, and 17 bases lay in between. Full variable domain (remainder filled in from reference TRBV2 and TRBJ2-7): EPEVTQTPSHQVTQMGQEVILRCVPISNHLYFYWYRQILGQKVEFLVSFYNNEISEKSEIFDDQFSVERPDGSNFTLKIRSTKLEDSAMYFCASPAHRMSSYEQYFGPGTRLTVT.

The chain carries TRBV7-6 and TRBJ2-7, with 9 bases identical to TRBD1. The V segment lost 1 base and the J segment 9 bases; nucleotides outside the gene matches: 7. Per the germline V gene, CDR1 is SGHVS and CDR2 is FNYEAQ. This CDR3 is built from 14 residues. CDR3 nucleotides: TGTGCCAGCAGCTTAGAGGACAGGGGAACGGTGCAGTACTTC. Amino acid sequence: CASSLEDRGTVQYF.

This clone was observed a single time. The V gene is TRBV11-3, the J gene TRBJ1-1, with D maybe TRBD1 (5 bases). Deletions cut 5 bases from V and 0 bases from J, with 13 bases between. This CDR3 contains 15 residues. Germline V gene sequence: CDR1 SGHNT, CDR2 YENEEA. CDR3 bases: TGTGCCAGCAGCCTCCCGGACAACATGAACACTGAAGCTTTCTTT. It is translated as CASSLPDNMNTEAFF.

The rearrangement uses TRBV28 and TRBJ2-5; TRBD2 agrees at 12 bases. The CDR3 spans 15 residues. Germline CDR1 reads MDHEN; CDR2 reads SYDVKM. V was pared by 8 bases and J by 0 bases, with 4 bases of the junction left unmatched. CDR3 in DNA: TGTGCCAGCTGTGGACTAGCGGGAAACCAAGAGACCCAGTACTTC. It is translated as CASCGLAGNQETQYF.

This clone is termed medium-sized. The chain carries TRBV6-4 and TRBJ2-1; 8 bases line up with TRBD2. Germline trimming cut 0 bases from V and 7 bases from J; bases unmatched to any gene: 8. The CDR3 runs 16 residues. Germline CDR1 is MRHNA and CDR2 is SNTAGT. CDR3 protein: CASSDSPGGAGNEQFF. CDR3 nucleotides: TGTGCCAGCAGTGACTCCCCCGGGGGGGCTGGAAATGAGCAGTTCTTC.

This chain joins TRBV12-5 and TRBJ1-1; D is undetermined. This CDR3 spans 13 amino acids. V was clipped by 6 bases and J by 5 bases, with 13 bases between them. Germline CDR1 and CDR2: LGHNT and FRNRAP. CDR3 region: CASGLPSGTEAFF. In nucleotides, the CDR3 is TGTGCTAGTGGGTTACCCTCCGGGACTGAAGCTTTCTTT.

This rearrangement joins TRBV28 to TRBJ2-7; D unclear. This CDR3 has 15 amino acids. Looked up from germline, CDR1 is MDHEN and CDR2 is SYDVKM. V lost 3 bases and J lost 0, with 12 bases in between. The CDR3 spells CASSLVESSSYEQYF. DNA of the CDR3: TGTGCCAGCAGTTTGGTGGAGAGCTCCTCCTACGAGCAGTACTTC.

This clone was seen a few times. This chain links TRBV6-5 with TRBJ1-5; D call uncertain. Germline CDR1 is MNHEY and CDR2 is SVGAGI. Trimming took off 11 bases at V and 6 bases at J, with 17 bases between the two ends. The CDR3 spans 13 residues. The CDR3 nucleotides are TGTGCCTGCTCAAGAGCGCGGAGTCAGCCCCAGCATTTT. It encodes CACSRARSQPQHF.